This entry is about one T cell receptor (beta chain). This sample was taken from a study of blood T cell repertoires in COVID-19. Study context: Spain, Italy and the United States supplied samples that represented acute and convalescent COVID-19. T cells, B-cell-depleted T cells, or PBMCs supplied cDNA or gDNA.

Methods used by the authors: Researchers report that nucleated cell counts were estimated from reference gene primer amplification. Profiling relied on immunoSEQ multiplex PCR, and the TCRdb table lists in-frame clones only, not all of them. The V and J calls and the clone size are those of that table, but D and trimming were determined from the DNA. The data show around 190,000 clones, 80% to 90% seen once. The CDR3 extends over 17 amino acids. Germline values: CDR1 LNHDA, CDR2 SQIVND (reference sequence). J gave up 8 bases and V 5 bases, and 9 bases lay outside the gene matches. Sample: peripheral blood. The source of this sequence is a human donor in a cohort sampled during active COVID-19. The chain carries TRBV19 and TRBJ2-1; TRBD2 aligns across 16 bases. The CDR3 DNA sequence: TGTGCCAGTAGTTTCGCCGGGACTAGCGGGAGGGCCCATGAGCAGTTCTTC. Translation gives CASSFAGTSGRAHEQFF.